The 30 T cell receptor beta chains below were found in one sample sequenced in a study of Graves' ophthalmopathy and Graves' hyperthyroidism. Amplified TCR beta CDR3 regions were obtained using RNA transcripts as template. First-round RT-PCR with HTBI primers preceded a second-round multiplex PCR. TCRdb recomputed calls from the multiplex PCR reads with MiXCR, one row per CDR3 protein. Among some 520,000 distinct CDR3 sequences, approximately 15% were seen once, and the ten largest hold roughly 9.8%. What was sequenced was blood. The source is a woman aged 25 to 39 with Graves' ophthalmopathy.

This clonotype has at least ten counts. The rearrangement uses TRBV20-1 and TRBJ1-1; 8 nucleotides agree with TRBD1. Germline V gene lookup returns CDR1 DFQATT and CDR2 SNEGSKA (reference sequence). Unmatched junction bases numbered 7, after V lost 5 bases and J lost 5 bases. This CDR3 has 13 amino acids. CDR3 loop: CSASTGGRTEAFF. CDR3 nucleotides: TGCAGTGCTTCAACAGGGGGGAGGACTGAAGCTTTCTTT.

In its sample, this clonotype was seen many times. Here the CDR3 reads CASRHARSGPNQETQYF. Here the CDR3 DNA reads TGTGCCAGCAGACACGCCCGCTCGGGACCAAACCAAGAGACCCAGTACTTC. The J gene is TRBJ2-5, the V gene TRBV6-1; D could derive from TRBD1 or TRBD2 (5 bases each). The CDR3 sequence is 17 residues long. V dropped 6 bases and J dropped 0 bases, with 20 bases sitting between them. CDR1 and CDR2 from the germline V gene are MNHNS and SASEGT.

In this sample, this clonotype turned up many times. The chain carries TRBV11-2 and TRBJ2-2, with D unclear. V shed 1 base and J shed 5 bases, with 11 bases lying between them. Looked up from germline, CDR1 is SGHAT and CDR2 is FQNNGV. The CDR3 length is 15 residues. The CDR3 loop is CASSLVRAVTGELFF. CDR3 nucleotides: TGTGCCAGCAGCTTAGTAAGGGCAGTAACCGGGGAGCTGTTTTTT.

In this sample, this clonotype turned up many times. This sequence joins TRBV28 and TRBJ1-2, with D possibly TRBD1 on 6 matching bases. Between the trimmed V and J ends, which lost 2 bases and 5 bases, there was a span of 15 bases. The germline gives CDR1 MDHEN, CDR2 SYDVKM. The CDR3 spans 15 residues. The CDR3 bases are TGTGCCAGCAGTTTACCACAGGGCCTGGGGTATGGCTACACCTTC. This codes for CASSLPQGLGYGYTF.

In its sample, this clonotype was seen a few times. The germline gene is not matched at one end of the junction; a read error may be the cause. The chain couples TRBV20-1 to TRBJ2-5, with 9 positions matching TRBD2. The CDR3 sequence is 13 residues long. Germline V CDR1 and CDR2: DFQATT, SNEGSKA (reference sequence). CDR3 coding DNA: TGCAGTGCCAGTAGCGGGGGCCAAGGGACCCAGTACTTC. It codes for CSASSGGQGTQYF.

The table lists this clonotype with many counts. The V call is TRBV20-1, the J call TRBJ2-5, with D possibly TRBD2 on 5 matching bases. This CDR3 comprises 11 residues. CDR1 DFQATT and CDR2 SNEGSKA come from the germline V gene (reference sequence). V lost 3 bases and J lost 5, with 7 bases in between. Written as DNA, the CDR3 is TGCAGTGCTAGCGGGGTGGAGACCCAGTACTTC. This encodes CSASGVETQYF.

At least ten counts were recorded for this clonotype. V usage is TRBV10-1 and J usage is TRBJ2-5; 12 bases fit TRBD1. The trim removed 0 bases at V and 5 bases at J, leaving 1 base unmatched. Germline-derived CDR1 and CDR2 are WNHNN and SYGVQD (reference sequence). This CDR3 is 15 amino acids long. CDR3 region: CASSESGTGGETQYF. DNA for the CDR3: TGCGCCAGCAGTGAGTCGGGGACAGGGGGCGAGACCCAGTACTTC.

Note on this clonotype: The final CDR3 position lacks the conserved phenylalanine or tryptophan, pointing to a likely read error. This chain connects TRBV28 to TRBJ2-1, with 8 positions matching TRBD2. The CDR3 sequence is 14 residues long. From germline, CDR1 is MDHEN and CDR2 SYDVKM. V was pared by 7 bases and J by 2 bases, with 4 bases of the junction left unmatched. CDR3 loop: CASKTGGAYNEQFS. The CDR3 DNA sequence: TGTGCCAGCAAGACCGGGGGGGCCTACAATGAGCAGTTCTCC.

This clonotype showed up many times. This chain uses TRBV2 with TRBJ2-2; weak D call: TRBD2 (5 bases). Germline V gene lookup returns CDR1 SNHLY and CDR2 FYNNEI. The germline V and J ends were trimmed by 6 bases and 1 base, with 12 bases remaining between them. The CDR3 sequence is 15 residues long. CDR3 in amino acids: CASRGYGGNTGELFF. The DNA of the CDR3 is TGTGCCAGCAGGGGGTATGGAGGGAACACCGGGGAGCTGTTTTTT.

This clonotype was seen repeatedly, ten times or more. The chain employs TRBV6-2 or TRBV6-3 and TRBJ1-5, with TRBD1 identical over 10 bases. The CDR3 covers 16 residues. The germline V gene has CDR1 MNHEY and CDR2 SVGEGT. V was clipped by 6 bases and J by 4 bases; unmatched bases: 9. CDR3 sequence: CASRDPGQGTNQPQHF. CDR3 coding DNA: TGTGCCAGCAGAGACCCGGGACAGGGGACGAATCAGCCCCAGCATTTT.

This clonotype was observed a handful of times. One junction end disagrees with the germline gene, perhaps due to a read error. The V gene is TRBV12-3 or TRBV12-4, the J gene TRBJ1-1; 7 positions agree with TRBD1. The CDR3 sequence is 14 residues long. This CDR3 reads CACSFRQGGTEAFF. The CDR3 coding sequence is TGTGCCTGCAGTTTCCGACAGGGAGGCACTGAAGCTTTCTTT.

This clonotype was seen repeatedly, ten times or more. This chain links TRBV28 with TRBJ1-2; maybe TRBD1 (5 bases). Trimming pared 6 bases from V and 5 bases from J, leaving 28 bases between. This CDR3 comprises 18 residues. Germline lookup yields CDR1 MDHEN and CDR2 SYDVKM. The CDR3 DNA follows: TGTGCCAGCAGATCCTCACAGGCGAACCTTATGATGCGGTATGGCTACACCTTC. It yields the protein CASRSSQANLMMRYGYTF.

CDR3 DNA sequence: TGCAGTGCCCCGAGACAGGGAAGGGGGGGTGGCAATCAGCCCCAGCATTTT. This encodes CSAPRQGRGGGNQPQHF. This rearrangement joins TRBV20-1 to TRBJ1-5; 7 nucleotides line up with TRBD1. CDR3 length: 17 amino acids. V dropped 6 bases and J dropped 2; count of bases not matched to a gene: 16. The germline gives CDR1 DFQATT, CDR2 SNEGSKA (reference sequence).

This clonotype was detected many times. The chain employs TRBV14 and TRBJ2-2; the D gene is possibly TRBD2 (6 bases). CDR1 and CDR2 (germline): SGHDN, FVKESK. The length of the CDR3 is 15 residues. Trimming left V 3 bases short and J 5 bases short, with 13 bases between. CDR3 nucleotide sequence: TGTGCCAGCAGCCACACCTTCGGGGGTACCGGGGAGCTGTTTTTT. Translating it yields CASSHTFGGTGELFF.

In DNA, the CDR3 is TGTGCCAGCAGTTTAATCCGTTTCGAGCAGTACTTC. Amino acids: CASSLIRFEQYF. The J gene is TRBJ2-7, the V gene TRBV12-3 or TRBV12-4, with no clear D. This CDR3 has 12 residues. Between the trimmed V and J ends, which lost 2 bases and 6 bases, there was a span of 8 bases.

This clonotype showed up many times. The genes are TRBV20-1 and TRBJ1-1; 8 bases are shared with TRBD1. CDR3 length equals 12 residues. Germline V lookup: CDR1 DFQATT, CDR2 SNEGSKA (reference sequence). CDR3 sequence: CIPQGGNTEAFF. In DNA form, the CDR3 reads TGCATACCACAGGGGGGGAACACTGAAGCTTTCTTT.

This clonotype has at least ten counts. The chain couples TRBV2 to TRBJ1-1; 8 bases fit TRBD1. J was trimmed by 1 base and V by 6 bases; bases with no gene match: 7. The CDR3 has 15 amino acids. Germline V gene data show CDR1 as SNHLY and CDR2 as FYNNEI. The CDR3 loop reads CASSRLGQANTEAFF. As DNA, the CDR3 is TGTGCCAGCAGCCGTTTGGGACAGGCGAACACTGAAGCTTTCTTT.

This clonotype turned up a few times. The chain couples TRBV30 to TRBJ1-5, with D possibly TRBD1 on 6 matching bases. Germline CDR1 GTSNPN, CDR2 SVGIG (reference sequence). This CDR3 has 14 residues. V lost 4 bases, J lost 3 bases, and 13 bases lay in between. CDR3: CAWNEGGYNQPQHF. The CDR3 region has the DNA TGTGCCTGGAACGAAGGGGGGTACAATCAGCCCCAGCATTTT.

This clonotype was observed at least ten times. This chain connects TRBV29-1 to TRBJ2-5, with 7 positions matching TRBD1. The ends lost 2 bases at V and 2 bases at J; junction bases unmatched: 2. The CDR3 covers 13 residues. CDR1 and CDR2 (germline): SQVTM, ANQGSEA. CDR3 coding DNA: TGCAGCGTTGAAACGACAGGGCAAGAGACCCAGTACTTC. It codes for CSVETTGQETQYF. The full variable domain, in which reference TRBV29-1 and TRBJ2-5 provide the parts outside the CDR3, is SAVISQKPSRDICQRGTSLTIQCQVDSQVTMMFWYRQQPGQSLTLIATANQGSEATYESGFVIDKFPISRPNLTFSTLTVSNMSPEDSSIYLCSVETTGQETQYFGPGTRLLVL.

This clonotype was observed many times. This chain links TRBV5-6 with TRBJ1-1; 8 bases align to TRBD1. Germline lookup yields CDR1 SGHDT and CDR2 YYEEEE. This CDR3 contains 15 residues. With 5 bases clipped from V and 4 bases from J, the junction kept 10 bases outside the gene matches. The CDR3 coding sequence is TGTGCCAGCAGATCGGACAGGGCTTTTGTCACTGAAGCTTTCTTT. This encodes CASRSDRAFVTEAFF.

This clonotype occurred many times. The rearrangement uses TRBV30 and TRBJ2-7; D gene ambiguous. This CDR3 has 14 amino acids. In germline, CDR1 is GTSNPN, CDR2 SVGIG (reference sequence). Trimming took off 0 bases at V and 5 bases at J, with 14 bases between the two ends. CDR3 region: CAWSVVSQRDEQYF. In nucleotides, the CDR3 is TGTGCCTGGAGTGTAGTCTCCCAGCGTGACGAGCAGTACTTC.

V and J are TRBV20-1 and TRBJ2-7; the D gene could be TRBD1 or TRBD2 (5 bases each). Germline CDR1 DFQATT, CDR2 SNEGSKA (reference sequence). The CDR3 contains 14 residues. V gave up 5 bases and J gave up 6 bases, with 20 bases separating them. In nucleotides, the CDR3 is TGCAGTGCTTCCCCCCCGGGACGTCCGGGCGAGCAGTACTTC. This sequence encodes CSASPPGRPGEQYF.

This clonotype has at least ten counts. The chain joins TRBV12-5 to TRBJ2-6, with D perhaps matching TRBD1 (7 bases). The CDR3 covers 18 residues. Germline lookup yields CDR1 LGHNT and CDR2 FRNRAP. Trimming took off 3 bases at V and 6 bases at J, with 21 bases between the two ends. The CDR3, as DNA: TGTGCTAGTGGTTTACTGAGATCAGGGGGGACCAAGGCCAACGTCCTGACTTTC. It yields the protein CASGLLRSGGTKANVLTF. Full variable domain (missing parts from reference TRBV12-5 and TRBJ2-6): DARVTQTPRHKVTEMGQEVTMRCQPILGHNTVFWYRQTMMQGLELLAYFRNRAPLDDSGMPKDRFSAEMPDATLATLKIQPSEPRDSAVYFCASGLLRSGGTKANVLTFGAGSRLTVL.

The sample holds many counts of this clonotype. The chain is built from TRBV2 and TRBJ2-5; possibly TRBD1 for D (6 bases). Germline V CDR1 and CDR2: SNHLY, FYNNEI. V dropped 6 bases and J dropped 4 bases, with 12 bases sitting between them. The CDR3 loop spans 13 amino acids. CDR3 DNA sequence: TGTGCCAGCAGACAAACAGGGCCAGAGACCCAGTACTTC. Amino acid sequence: CASRQTGPETQYF.

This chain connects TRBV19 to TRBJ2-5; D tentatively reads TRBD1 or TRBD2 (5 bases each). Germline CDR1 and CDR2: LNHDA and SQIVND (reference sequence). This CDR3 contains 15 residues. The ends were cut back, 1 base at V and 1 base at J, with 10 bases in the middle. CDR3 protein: CASSIGGTVQETQYF. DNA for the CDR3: TGTGCCAGTAGTATAGGGGGGACCGTCCAAGAGACCCAGTACTTC.

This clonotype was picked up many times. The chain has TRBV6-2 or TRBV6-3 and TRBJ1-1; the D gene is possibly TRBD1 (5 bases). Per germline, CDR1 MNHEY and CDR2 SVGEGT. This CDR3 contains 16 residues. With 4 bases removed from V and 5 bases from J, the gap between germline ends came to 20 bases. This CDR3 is CASSSARDPSGTEAFF. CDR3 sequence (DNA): TGTGCCAGCAGTTCTGCCAGGGATCCCTCCGGAACTGAAGCTTTCTTT.

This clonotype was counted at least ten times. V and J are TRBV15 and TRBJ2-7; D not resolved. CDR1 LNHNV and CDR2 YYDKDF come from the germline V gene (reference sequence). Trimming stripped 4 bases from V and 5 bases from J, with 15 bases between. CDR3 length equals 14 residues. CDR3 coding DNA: TGTGCCACCAGCACAGCAAATCAAGCCCACGAGCAGTACTTC. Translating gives CATSTANQAHEQYF.

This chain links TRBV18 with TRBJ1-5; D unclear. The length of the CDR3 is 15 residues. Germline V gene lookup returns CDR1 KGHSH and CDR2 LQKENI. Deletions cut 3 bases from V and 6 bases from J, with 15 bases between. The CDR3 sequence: CASSPGVGMGQPQHF. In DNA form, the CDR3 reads TGTGCCAGCTCACCTGGGGTAGGGATGGGTCAGCCCCAGCATTTT.

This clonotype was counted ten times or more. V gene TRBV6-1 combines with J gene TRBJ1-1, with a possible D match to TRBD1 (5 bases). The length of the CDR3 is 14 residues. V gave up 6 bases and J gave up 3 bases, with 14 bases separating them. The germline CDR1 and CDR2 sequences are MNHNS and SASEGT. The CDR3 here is CASRAGRSDTEAFF. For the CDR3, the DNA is TGTGCCAGCAGGGCAGGGAGGTCGGACACTGAAGCTTTCTTT.

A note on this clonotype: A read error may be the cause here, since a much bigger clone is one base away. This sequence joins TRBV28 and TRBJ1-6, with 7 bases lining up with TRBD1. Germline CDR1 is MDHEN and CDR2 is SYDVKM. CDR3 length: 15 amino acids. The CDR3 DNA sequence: TGTGCCAGCAGTTTACCGGGACAGCATAATCCACCCCTCCACTTT. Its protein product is CASSLPGQHNPPLHF.